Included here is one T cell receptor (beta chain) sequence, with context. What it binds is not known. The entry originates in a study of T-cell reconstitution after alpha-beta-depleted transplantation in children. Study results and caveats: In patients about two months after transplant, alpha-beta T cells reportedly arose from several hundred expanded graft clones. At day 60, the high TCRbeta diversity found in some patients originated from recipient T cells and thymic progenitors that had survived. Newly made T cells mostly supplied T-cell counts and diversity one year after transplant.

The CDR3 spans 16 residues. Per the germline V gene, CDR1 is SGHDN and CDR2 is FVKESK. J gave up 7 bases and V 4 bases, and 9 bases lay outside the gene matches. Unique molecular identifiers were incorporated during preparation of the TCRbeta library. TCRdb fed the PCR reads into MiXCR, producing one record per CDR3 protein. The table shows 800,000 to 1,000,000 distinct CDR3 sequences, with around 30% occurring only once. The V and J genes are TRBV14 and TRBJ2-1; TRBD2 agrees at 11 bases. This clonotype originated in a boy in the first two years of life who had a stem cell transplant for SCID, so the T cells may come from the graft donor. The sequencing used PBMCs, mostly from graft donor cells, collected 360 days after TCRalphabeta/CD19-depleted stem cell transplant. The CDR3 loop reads CASSPLIAGGRNEQFF. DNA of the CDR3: TGTGCCAGCAGCCCCCTGATAGCGGGGGGGCGGAATGAGCAGTTCTTC.